The rows below give T cell receptor beta chains drawn from one sample of a study of blood T cells in healthy people across ages. A single record per CDR3 protein comes from TCRdb applying MiXCR to the 5' RACE reads. Of under 800,000 distinct CDR3 sequences in the sample, roughly 47% were seen once. What was sequenced was blood. Receptors originate from a woman between 55 and 75 years old in good health. The conserved cysteine and the conserved F or W are not part of the CDR3 here.

V	J	CDR3
TRBV12-3/TRBV12-4	-	ASSLLAGSYNEQY
TRBV7-9	TRBJ2-5	ASSLAPGQALDGQY
TRBV20-1	TRBJ2-5	SARGGAGQETQY
TRBV10-3	TRBJ1-5	AISDGTGTVGNQPQH
TRBV20-1	TRBJ2-5	SAKRAGETQY
TRBV29-1	TRBJ2-7	SVGQSTSYEQY
TRBV10-3	TRBJ2-2	AISERTGAKAGELF
TRBV28	TRBJ2-5	ASSSSWDRGGETQY
TRBV28	TRBJ2-7	ASSLGKRSEQY
TRBV4-2	TRBJ1-1	ASSQQGRRTGAF
TRBV29-1	TRBJ1-5	SVGFGTGSQPQH
TRBV3-1	TRBJ2-3	ASSREGVDTQY
TRBV29-1	TRBJ2-7	SVEIAGDVTYEQY
TRBV7-2	TRBJ2-5	ASSLGDTTRGTQY
TRBV2	TRBJ1-5	ASSGETGSNQPQH
TRBV6-5	TRBJ2-3	ASSSGLAGGFGTDTQY
TRBV7-9	TRBJ2-7	ASSLEAGASYEQY
TRBV12-3/TRBV12-4	TRBJ2-1	ASSFAGDRGEQF
TRBV20-1	TRBJ2-3	SATELAGAPSTDTQY
TRBV20-1	TRBJ1-2	SAGVSVGGGYT
TRBV3-1	TRBJ2-3	ASSQGAATQY
TRBV12-3/TRBV12-4	TRBJ2-3	ASSFTSGRAPDTQY
TRBV2	TRBJ2-6	ASRPGQARSNSGANVLT